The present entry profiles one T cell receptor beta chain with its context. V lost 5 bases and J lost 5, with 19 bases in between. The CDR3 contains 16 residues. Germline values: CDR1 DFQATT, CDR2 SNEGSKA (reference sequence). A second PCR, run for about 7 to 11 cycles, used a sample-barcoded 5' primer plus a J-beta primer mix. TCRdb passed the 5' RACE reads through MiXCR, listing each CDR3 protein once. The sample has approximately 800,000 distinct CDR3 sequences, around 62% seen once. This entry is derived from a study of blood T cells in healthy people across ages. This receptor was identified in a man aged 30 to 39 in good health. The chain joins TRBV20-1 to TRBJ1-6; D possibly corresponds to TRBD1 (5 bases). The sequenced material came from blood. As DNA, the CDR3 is TGCAGTGCTGGACCCGCGAGGGAAGGGGATAATTCACCCCTCCACTTT. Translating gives CSAGPAREGDNSPLHF.